The source of this TCR beta chain is a study of blood T cell repertoires in COVID-19. Across the whole study: COVID-19 samples, acute and convalescent, were from the United States, Italy and Spain. Sources were T cells, B-cell-depleted T cells, or PBMCs; the material itself was cDNA or gDNA.

As handled by the study authors: Reference gene primer amplification gave nucleated cell count estimates. Sequencing was performed with immunoSEQ multiplex PCR; in TCRdb, only in-frame clones are kept and a portion is missing. The V and J calls and clone size were taken over from that table, and D and trimming were inferred from the DNA. The data contain 350,000 to 400,000 clones, about 88% of them singletons. This CDR3 has 15 residues. Trimming took off 7 bases at V and 2 bases at J, with 15 bases between the two ends. Germline CDR1 is MNHEY and CDR2 is SVGAGI. The chain uses TRBV6-5 and TRBJ1-3; TRBD1 might be the D (5 bases). The receptor was isolated from an older woman with COVID-19, enrolled during active disease. The sequencing sample was made of peripheral blood. The CDR3 DNA sequence: TGTGCCAGCATTCAGGGAAGTTTGGCTGGAAACACCATATATTTT. Protein sequence: CASIQGSLAGNTIYF.